This is a list of T cell receptor beta chains from one sample in a study of cytomegalovirus exposure and HLA in healthy donors. Only in-frame clones appear in the TCRdb table, and some are missing; sequencing was by immunoSEQ multiplex PCR. The sample shows over 60,000 clones, around 72% of them seen only once. Sequenced material: PBMCs. These receptors all stem from a male donor in good health and CMV-seropositive. The CDR3 runs from the conserved cysteine through the conserved F or W. Only part of the rows carry a size: once, few, many, or a class if the clone is expanded.

J gene	clone size	V gene	CDR3 length	CDR3 protein
TRBJ1-5	-	TRBV7-2	14	CASSLGQHNQPQHF
TRBJ2-1	once	TRBV7-7	13	CASSGLGDNEQFF
TRBJ2-7	-	TRBV6-4	13	CASTPRSGIEQYF
TRBJ2-7	-	TRBV11-2	15	CASSLRGRATYEQYF
TRBJ2-1	few	TRBV11-2	15	CASRQAGDSYNEQFF
TRBJ1-5	once	TRBV11-2	13	CASSLGSNQPQHF
TRBJ2-1	few	TRBV4-1	17	CASSQVRGTSGRGEQFF
TRBJ2-7	-	TRBV6-5	14	CASSYSQGTYEQYF
TRBJ2-3	-	TRBV7-9	15	CASSLALAGVDTQYF
TRBJ2-1	few	TRBV6-4	15	CASSESSGSGNEQFF
TRBJ1-1	few	TRBV27	13	CASSLGENTEAFF
TRBJ1-1	-	TRBV9	17	CASSVAGNRAVNTEAFF
TRBJ1-5	-	TRBV30	15	CAWSVSFSSNQPQHF
TRBJ1-1	-	TRBV7-9	12	CSSSLWDRGAFF
TRBJ2-2	few	TRBV6-6	16	CASRTSGGSNTGELFF
TRBJ2-7	few	TRBV30	14	CAWSVGDNSYEQYF
TRBJ2-7	-	TRBV5-5	14	CASSRPSGRARQYF